The next 21 T cell receptor beta chains were all read from a single sample in a study of a mutant IDH1 vaccine in newly diagnosed glioma. This table comes from immunoSEQ multiplex PCR, and its TCRdb copy is limited to in-frame clones, with some not included. The sample lists 25,000 to 35,000 clones, over 75% occurring once. Time point meaning: baseline, week 1 (first vaccination visit). The treatment was: pre-vaccination baseline after standard-of-care therapy. The sample in question was PBMCs, obtained from a glioma patient treated with radiotherapy, temozolomide or both. Receptors were obtained from a man aged 25-45 years with glioma.

This chain uses TRBV2 with TRBJ1-1, with no clear D. V lost 6 bases and J lost 0, with 11 bases in between. Germline-derived CDR1 and CDR2 are SNHLY and FYNNEI. The CDR3 runs 14 residues. CDR3 sequence: CASRTGSLNTEAFF. The DNA of the CDR3 is TGTGCCAGCAGAACCGGGTCTTTGAACACTGAAGCTTTCTTT.

V gene TRBV7-9 combines with J gene TRBJ2-5; a possible D gene is TRBD1 (5 bases). With 2 bases removed from V and 7 bases from J, the gap between germline ends came to 17 bases. The germline gives CDR1 SEHNR, CDR2 FQNEAQ (reference sequence). CDR3 length equals 15 residues. CDR3 sequence reads: CASSLPRTPTGTQYF. For the CDR3, the DNA is TGTGCCAGCAGCTTACCCCGGACCCCTACAGGGACCCAGTACTTC.

V gene TRBV5-8 combines with J gene TRBJ1-5; 8 bases are shared with TRBD1. The germline V gene has CDR1 SGHTS and CDR2 YDEGEE. V was pared by 0 bases and J by 4 bases, with 3 bases of the junction left unmatched. CDR3 length equals 15 residues. CDR3 DNA: TGTGCCAGCAGCTTGGGGACAGGGTTAAATCAGCCCCAGCATTTT. As protein: CASSLGTGLNQPQHF.

The chain recombines TRBV9 with TRBJ2-2; the D is unclear. Trimming took 3 bases from V and 1 from J, leaving 7 bases between them. This CDR3 contains 14 residues. Germline assignment: CDR1 SGDLS and CDR2 YYNGEE. CDR3 amino acids: CASSAGRNTGELFF. The CDR3 DNA reads as TGTGCCAGCAGCGCGGGCAGGAACACCGGGGAGCTGTTTTTT.

CDR3 coding DNA: TGTGCCAGCACAAACCAGATGTTTTCTGGCTACACCTTC. Translated: CASTNQMFSGYTF. This chain joins TRBV2 and TRBJ1-2; D remains unclear. Trimming removed 7 bases from V and 7 bases from J, with 16 bases in between. The CDR3 spans 13 residues. Germline V CDR1 and CDR2: SNHLY, FYNNEI.

The V gene is TRBV19, the J gene TRBJ1-1; tentative D call: TRBD1 (6 bases). The V end was cut by 5 bases, the J end by 0 bases, with 19 bases between. This CDR3 has 17 amino acids. Germline values: CDR1 LNHDA, CDR2 SQIVND (reference sequence). The CDR3 nucleotides read TGTGCCAGTAGTTCACAGGGCCATATTGCCCTGAACACTGAAGCTTTCTTT. Translated, it gives CASSSQGHIALNTEAFF.

This clone was found a few times. V is TRBV7-2 and J is TRBJ2-7, with no clear D. Germline V gives CDR1 SGHTA, CDR2 FQGNSA. Trimming pared 4 bases from V and 0 bases from J, leaving 4 bases between. The CDR3 loop spans 12 amino acids. CDR3 coding DNA: TGTGCCAGCAGCTCCGTCTCCTACGAGCAGTACTTC. This codes for CASSSVSYEQYF.

J is TRBJ1-1 and V is TRBV5-1; D unclear. Looked up from germline, CDR1 is SGHRS and CDR2 is YFSETQ. The CDR3 contains 13 residues. Trimming stripped 1 base from V and 2 bases from J, with 6 bases between. The CDR3 nucleotides are TGCGCCAGCAGCTTGTACGAAAACACTGAAGCTTTCTTT. This codes for CASSLYENTEAFF.

The CDR3: CASSRAFSEQYF. The CDR3 bases are TGTGCCAGCAGCCGTGCTTTTTCGGAGCAGTACTTC. The V gene is TRBV13, the J gene TRBJ2-7; D is unresolved. The CDR3 has 12 amino acids. V lost 5 bases, J lost 7 bases, and 12 bases lay in between. Germline CDR1 is PRHDT and CDR2 is FYEKMQ (reference sequence).

The V and J genes are TRBV5-4 and TRBJ2-3, with D perhaps matching TRBD2 (5 bases). V lost 1 base and J lost 5, with 14 bases in between. CDR1 SGHNT and CDR2 YYREEE come from the germline V gene (reference sequence). This CDR3 has 15 residues. This CDR3 is CASSLTRVLGDTQYF. The CDR3 coding sequence is TGTGCCAGCAGCTTGACGAGGGTCTTGGGAGATACGCAGTATTTT.

This clone occurred once. The chain combines TRBV2 with TRBJ1-4; tentative D call: TRBD1 (5 bases). V dropped 8 bases and J dropped 7 bases, with 17 bases sitting between them. This CDR3 comprises 14 residues. Germline loops: CDR1 SNHLY, CDR2 FYNNEI. CDR3 bases: TGTGCCAGCGGGTTTTCCAGGGCGAGTGAAAAACTGTTTTTT. This encodes CASGFSRASEKLFF. Full variable domain (missing parts from reference TRBV2 and TRBJ1-4): EPEVTQTPSHQVTQMGQEVILRCVPISNHLYFYWYRQILGQKVEFLVSFYNNEISEKSEIFDDQFSVERPDGSNFTLKIRSTKLEDSAMYFCASGFSRASEKLFFGSGTQLSVL.

The chain joins TRBV7-9 to TRBJ2-7; possible D gene TRBD1, 5 bases. Germline CDR1 and CDR2: SEHNR and FQNEAQ (reference sequence). CDR3 length: 14 residues. V gave up 0 bases and J gave up 2 bases, with 8 bases separating them. CDR3 in amino acids: CASSLAGLAYEQYF. CDR3 DNA: TGTGCCAGCAGCTTAGCGGGGCTAGCCTACGAGCAGTACTTC.

The chain links TRBV11-2 to TRBJ2-7, with 7 bases that match TRBD1. The CDR3 sequence is 18 residues long. V lost 3 bases and J lost 1; bases outside the gene matches: 15. Germline-derived CDR1 and CDR2 are SGHAT and FQNNGV. CDR3 bases: TGTGCCAGCAGCTTCCCGGACAGGTCGTTGACGTATTCCTACGAGCAGTACTTC. This encodes CASSFPDRSLTYSYEQYF.

A single count supports this clone. The chain joins TRBV6-6 to TRBJ1-5, with 9 bases fitting TRBD1. Germline V gene data show CDR1 as MNHNY and CDR2 as SVGAGI (reference sequence). The J segment lost 1 base and the V segment lost 8 bases, leaving 3 bases of the junction unmatched. This CDR3 spans 14 amino acids. The CDR3 reads CASLDRGSNQPQHF. The DNA for the CDR3 is TGTGCCAGCCTTGACAGGGGGAGCAATCAGCCCCAGCATTTT.

This chain connects TRBV15 to TRBJ2-2; 8 bases align to TRBD1. CDR1 is LNHNV, CDR2 YYDKDF, per germline (reference sequence). After removal of 6 bases from V and 5 bases from J, the junction contained 5 bases not matched to a gene. The CDR3 loop spans 14 amino acids. CDR3 nucleotide sequence: TGTGCCACCAGGGACAGGGTCAATACCGGGGAGCTGTTTTTT. This sequence encodes CATRDRVNTGELFF.

V and J are TRBV29-1 and TRBJ2-2; 8 bases match TRBD1. This CDR3 spans 13 amino acids. The trim removed 7 bases at V and 6 bases at J, leaving 7 bases unmatched. Per the germline V gene, CDR1 is SQVTM and CDR2 is ANQGSEA. The CDR3 DNA reads TGCAGCGCGAAGTTACAGGGGGCCGGGGAGCTGTTTTTT. The encoded protein is CSAKLQGAGELFF.

The count of this clone is one. This chain links TRBV29-1 with TRBJ2-5, with D perhaps TRBD1 (5 bases). The end of the DNA fits TRBJ2-7 better, so the J call may be wrong. This CDR3 spans 11 amino acids. CDR1 is SQVTM, CDR2 ANQGSEA, per germline. CDR3 amino acids: CSVEQGYEQYF. CDR3 coding DNA: TGCAGCGTTGAACAGGGTTACGAGCAGTACTTC.

The V and J genes are TRBV5-1 and TRBJ1-1; D unclear. Per germline, CDR1 SGHRS and CDR2 YFSETQ. Trimming shortened V by 0 bases and J by 1 base, and 7 bases separated the two germline ends. The CDR3 is made up of 14 amino acids. The CDR3 nucleotides are TGCGCCAGCAGCTTGGCAGCTCAGAACACTGAAGCTTTCTTT. This translates into CASSLAAQNTEAFF.

J is TRBJ1-3 and V is TRBV13; unclear D gene. Germline V gene lookup returns CDR1 PRHDT and CDR2 FYEKMQ (reference sequence). The CDR3 runs to 15 residues. The V gene lost 2 bases and the J gene lost 2 bases, with 10 bases spanning the gap. The CDR3 coding sequence is TGTGCCAGCAGCTTATACGAAGTAGCTGGAAACACCATATATTTT. It encodes CASSLYEVAGNTIYF.

V usage is TRBV9 and J usage is TRBJ1-4, with D possibly TRBD1 on 5 matching bases. The V end was cut by 0 bases, the J end by 3 bases, with 9 bases between. Germline CDR1 and CDR2: SGDLS and YYNGEE. The CDR3 is 15 residues long. CDR3 bases: TGTGCCAGCAGCGTAGGCGGGGGATCTAATGAAAAACTGTTTTTT. Protein product: CASSVGGGSNEKLFF.

This sequence joins TRBV9 and TRBJ2-3, with TRBD2 matching over 10 bases. Trimming cost V 3 bases and J 3 bases; bases outside gene matches: 7. CDR1 SGDLS and CDR2 YYNGEE come from the germline V gene. The CDR3 sequence is 16 residues long. The CDR3 DNA reads TGTGCCAGCAGCGCCGAACTAGCGGGGTCAACAGATACGCAGTATTTT. Its translation: CASSAELAGSTDTQYF.